This T cell receptor (beta chain) was observed in a study of shared clonotypes between healthy human individuals. Study context: With ages of 18 to 49, the donors were a couple of women and a few men.

Deep level was the assay's run setting. Sequenced by immunoSEQ multiplex PCR; TCRdb stores in-frame clones only, minus some. The sample yields over 400,000 clones, approximately 94% seen once. CDR1 is SGHDN and CDR2 is FVKESK in the germline V gene. This CDR3 comprises 16 residues. V was pared by 2 bases and J by 10 bases, with 10 bases of the junction left unmatched. The receptor was derived from a woman aged 30 to 39 in good health. The chain combines TRBV14 with TRBJ2-1; TRBD2 aligns across 11 bases. The sample taken for sequencing was naive CD4+ T cells sorted from blood. Stated subset: CD45RA+ positively selected. The CDR3 protein is CASSQNSGRAVWEQFF. CDR3 sequence (DNA): TGTGCCAGCAGCCAAAATAGCGGGAGGGCCGTCTGGGAGCAGTTCTTC.